This TCR beta chain was retrieved from a study of T cell repertoires in ileal Crohn's disease. The overall study: All patients had surgery for stricturing (about 60%) or penetrating (around 39%) disease. Biopsies of inflamed ileum from the surgical specimen form M0 samples.

The assay was immunoSEQ multiplex PCR, and TCRdb's table has in-frame clones only and misses some. Found here are approximately 1,500 clones, more than 75% of them singletons; the top ten hold roughly 4.2%. Germline-derived CDR1 and CDR2 are SQVTM and ANQGSEA. The V gene lost 1 base and the J gene lost 6 bases, with 7 bases spanning the gap. CDR3 length: 12 residues. Indicated time point: inflamed ileum from the surgical specimen. Eligibility required adulthood, ileal or ileocolonic Crohn's disease and indicated ileocolonic resection. The sequenced material came from ileal tissue. The chain links TRBV29-1 to TRBJ2-1; D is perhaps TRBD1 or TRBD2 (5 bases each). This clonotype was sampled from an adult with Crohn's disease. Here the CDR3 reads CSVEGGSNEQFF. The CDR3 DNA is TGCAGCGTTGAAGGGGGGTCCAATGAGCAGTTCTTC.